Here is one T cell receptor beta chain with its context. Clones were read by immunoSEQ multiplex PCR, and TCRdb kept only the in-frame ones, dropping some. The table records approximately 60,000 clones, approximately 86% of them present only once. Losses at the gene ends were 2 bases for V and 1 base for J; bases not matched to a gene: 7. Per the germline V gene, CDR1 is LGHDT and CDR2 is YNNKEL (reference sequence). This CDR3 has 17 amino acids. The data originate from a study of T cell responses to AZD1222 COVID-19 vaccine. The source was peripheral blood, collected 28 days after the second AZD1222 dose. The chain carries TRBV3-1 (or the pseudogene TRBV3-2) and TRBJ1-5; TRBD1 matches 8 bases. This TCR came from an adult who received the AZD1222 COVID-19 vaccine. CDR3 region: CASSQSGGGISNQPQHF. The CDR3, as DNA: TGTGCCAGCAGCCAATCAGGGGGCGGCATCAGCAATCAGCCCCAGCATTTT.